These 6 T cell receptor beta chains share one sample of origin, sequenced in a study of shared clonotypes between healthy human individuals. The assay was immunoSEQ multiplex PCR, and TCRdb's table has in-frame clones only and misses some. The profile shows some 2,000,000 clones, nearly 97% of them singletons. Sequences were obtained from naive CD4+ T cells sorted from blood. The subset is: CD45RA+ positively selected. The receptors were sampled from a man aged 18 to 29 in good health.

A remark on this clone: Germline is not matched at one junction end, which may reflect a read error. The chain uses TRBV6-5 and TRBJ1-2; D call uncertain. The CDR3 extends over 15 amino acids. CDR1 is MNHEY and CDR2 is SVGAGI in the germline V gene. CDR3 sequence: CASRYPVYEHYGYTF. As DNA, the CDR3 is TGTGCCAGCCGTTACCCCGTATATGAGCATTATGGCTACACCTTC.

The CDR3 nucleotides are TGCGCCAGCAGTCCACACAGGACAGGGGACTACGAGCAGTACTTC. It specifies CASSPHRTGDYEQYF. The rearrangement joins TRBV10-1 to TRBJ2-7; 9 bases agree with TRBD1. The CDR3 has 15 amino acids. Germline CDR1 reads WNHNN; CDR2 reads SYGVQD (reference sequence). V dropped 5 bases and J dropped 3; count of bases not matched to a gene: 8.

CDR3: CASSAPGQGLETQYF. The CDR3 DNA sequence: TGTGCCAGCAGCGCCCCGGGACAGGGTTTAGAGACCCAGTACTTC. The chain links TRBV7-9 to TRBJ2-5; 9 nucleotides line up with TRBD1. After removal of 5 bases from V and 4 bases from J, the junction contained 8 bases not matched to a gene. The CDR3 is 15 residues long. From germline, CDR1 is SEHNR and CDR2 FQNEAQ (reference sequence). The full variable domain, with the rest looked up from reference TRBV7-9 and TRBJ2-5, is DTGVSQNPRHKITKRGQNVTFRCDPISEHNRLYWYRQTLGQGPEFLTYFQNEAQLEKSRLLSDRFSAERPKGSFSTLEIQRTEQGDSAMYLCASSAPGQGLETQYFGPGTRLLVL.

The rearrangement joins TRBV7-9 to TRBJ2-1; D is perhaps TRBD1 or TRBD2 (5 bases each). V gave up 4 bases and J gave up 12 bases, with 22 bases separating them. This CDR3 comprises 15 residues. Germline CDR1 reads SEHNR; CDR2 reads FQNEAQ (reference sequence). CDR3 sequence reads: CASSSSGTGTLVQFF. The CDR3 DNA reads TGTGCCAGCAGCTCCTCCGGGACGGGAACCCTGGTGCAGTTCTTC.

The genes are TRBV13 and TRBJ1-2; the D is unclear. Trimming shortened V by 5 bases and J by 7 bases, and 14 bases separated the two germline ends. The V gene's germline CDR1 is PRHDT and CDR2 FYEKMQ (reference sequence). This CDR3 is built from 13 residues. The CDR3 DNA reads as TGTGCCAGCAGCCAACTAGGGTGGAGTGGCTACACCTTC. It is translated as CASSQLGWSGYTF.

The genes are TRBV18 and TRBJ2-7, with 12 bases matching TRBD1. With V trimmed by 4 bases and J by 5 bases, 3 bases remained unmatched. The CDR3 sequence is 14 residues long. CDR1 is KGHSH and CDR2 is LQKENI in the germline V gene. The CDR3 DNA follows: TGTGCCAGCTCACGGGGACAGGGGGCCAACGAGCAGTACTTC. This encodes CASSRGQGANEQYF.